Shown below are 5 T cell receptor beta chains from a single sample sequenced in a study of cytomegalovirus exposure and HLA in healthy donors. PCR amplification relied on 60 Vbeta primers (plus 13 Jbeta primers). Produced via immunoSEQ multiplex PCR; TCRdb's table is partial and in-frame only. The data show 55,000 to 65,000 clones, 75% to 90% seen once. The specimen was PBMCs. These receptors were taken from a woman aged 40-49 years in good health and CMV-seronegative.

This chain connects TRBV28 to TRBJ1-1; D call uncertain. Germline-derived CDR1 and CDR2 are MDHEN and SYDVKM. CDR3 length: 14 amino acids. Trimming removed 2 bases at V and 1 base at J, with 8 bases between. The CDR3 DNA sequence: TGTGCCAGCAGTTTAGGGCCAGCGAACACTGAAGCTTTCTTT. This translates into CASSLGPANTEAFF.

This chain joins TRBV9 and TRBJ2-1; TRBD1 aligns across 8 bases. From germline, CDR1 is SGDLS and CDR2 YYNGEE. Germline trimming cut 0 bases from V and 10 bases from J; bases unmatched to any gene: 15. CDR3 length: 17 amino acids. The DNA for the CDR3 is TGTGCCAGCAGCGTAGGGGTGGGGACAGGCCCAAGTCAGGAGCAGTTCTTC. The encoded protein is CASSVGVGTGPSQEQFF. Together with reference TRBV9 and TRBJ2-1, the CDR3 gives the full variable domain: DSGVTQTPKHLITATGQRVTLRCSPRSGDLSVYWYQQSLDQGLQFLIQYYNGEERAKGNILERFSAQQFPDLHSELNLSSLELGDSALYFCASSVGVGTGPSQEQFFGPGTRLTVL.

This chain connects TRBV2 to TRBJ2-7, with a tentative D call TRBD1 (5 bases). Germline V CDR1 and CDR2: SNHLY, FYNNEI. The CDR3 is made up of 13 amino acids. With 7 bases removed from V and 4 bases from J, the gap between germline ends came to 14 bases. CDR3 protein: CASTGAGFYEQYF. CDR3 DNA sequence: TGTGCCAGCACCGGAGCAGGGTTTTACGAGCAGTACTTC.

The chain combines TRBV27 with TRBJ2-1, with 7 bases that match TRBD2. V was clipped by 5 bases and J by 2 bases; unmatched bases: 9. The CDR3 is 16 amino acids. Germline V gene lookup returns CDR1 MNHEY and CDR2 SMNVEV (reference sequence). The DNA of the CDR3 is TGTGCCAGCAGTCCCACAGCGGGGACGGCCTACAATGAGCAGTTCTTC. As protein: CASSPTAGTAYNEQFF.

This chain uses TRBV7-6 with TRBJ1-1; TRBD1 agrees at 7 bases. This CDR3 contains 14 residues. Trimming took 5 bases from V and 1 from J; bases not matched to a gene: 4. Per the germline V gene, CDR1 is SGHVS and CDR2 is FNYEAQ. The CDR3 reads CASSEGAGNTEAFF. CDR3 sequence (DNA): TGTGCCAGCAGCGAGGGGGCGGGGAACACTGAAGCTTTCTTT.